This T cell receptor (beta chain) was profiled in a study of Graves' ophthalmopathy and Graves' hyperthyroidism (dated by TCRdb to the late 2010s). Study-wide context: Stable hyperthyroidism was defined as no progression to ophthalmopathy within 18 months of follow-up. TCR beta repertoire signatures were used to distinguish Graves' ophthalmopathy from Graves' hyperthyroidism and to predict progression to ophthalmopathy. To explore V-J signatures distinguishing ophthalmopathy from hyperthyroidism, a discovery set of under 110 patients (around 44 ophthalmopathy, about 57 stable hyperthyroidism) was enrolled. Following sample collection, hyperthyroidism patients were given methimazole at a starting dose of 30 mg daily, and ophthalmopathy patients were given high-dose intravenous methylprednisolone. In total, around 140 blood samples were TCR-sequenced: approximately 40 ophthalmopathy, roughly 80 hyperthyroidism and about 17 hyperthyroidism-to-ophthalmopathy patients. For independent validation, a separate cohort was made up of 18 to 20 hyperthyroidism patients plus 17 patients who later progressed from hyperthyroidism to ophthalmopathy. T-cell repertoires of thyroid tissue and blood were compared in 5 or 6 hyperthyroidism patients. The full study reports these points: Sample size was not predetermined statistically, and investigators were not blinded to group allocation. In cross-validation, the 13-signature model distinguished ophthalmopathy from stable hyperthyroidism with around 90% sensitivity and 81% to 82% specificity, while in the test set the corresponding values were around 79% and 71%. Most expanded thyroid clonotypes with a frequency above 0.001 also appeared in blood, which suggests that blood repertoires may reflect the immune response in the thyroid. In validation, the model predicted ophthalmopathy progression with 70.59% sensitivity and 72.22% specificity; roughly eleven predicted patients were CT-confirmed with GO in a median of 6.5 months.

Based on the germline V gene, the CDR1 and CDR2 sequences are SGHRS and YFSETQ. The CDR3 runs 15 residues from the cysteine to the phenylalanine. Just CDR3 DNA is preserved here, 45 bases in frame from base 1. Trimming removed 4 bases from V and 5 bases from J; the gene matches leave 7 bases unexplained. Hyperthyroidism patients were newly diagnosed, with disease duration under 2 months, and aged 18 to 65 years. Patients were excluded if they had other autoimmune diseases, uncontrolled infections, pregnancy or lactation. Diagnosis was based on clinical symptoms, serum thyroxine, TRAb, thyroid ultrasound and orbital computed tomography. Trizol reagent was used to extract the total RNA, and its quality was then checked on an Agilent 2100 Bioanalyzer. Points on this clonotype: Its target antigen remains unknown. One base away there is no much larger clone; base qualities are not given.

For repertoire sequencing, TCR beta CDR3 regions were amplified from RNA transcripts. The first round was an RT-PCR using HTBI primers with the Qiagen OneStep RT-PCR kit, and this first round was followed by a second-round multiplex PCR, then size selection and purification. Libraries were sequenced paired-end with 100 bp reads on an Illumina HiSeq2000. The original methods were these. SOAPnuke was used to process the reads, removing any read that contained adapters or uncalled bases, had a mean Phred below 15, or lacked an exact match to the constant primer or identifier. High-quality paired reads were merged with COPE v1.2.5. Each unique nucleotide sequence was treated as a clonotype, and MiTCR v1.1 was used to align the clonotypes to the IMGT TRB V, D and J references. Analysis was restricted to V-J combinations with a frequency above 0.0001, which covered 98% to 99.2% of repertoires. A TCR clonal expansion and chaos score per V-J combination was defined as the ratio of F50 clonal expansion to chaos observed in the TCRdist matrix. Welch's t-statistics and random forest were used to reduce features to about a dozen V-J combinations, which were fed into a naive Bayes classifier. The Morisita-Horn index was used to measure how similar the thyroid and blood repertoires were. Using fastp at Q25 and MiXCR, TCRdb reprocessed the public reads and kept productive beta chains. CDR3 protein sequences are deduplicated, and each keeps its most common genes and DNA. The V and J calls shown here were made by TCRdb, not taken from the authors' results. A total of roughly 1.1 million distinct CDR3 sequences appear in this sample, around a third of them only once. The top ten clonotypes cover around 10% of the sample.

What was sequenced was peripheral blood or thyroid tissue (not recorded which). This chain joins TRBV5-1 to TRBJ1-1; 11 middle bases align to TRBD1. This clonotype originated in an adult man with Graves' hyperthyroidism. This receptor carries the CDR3 CASSAWTGGSTEAFF. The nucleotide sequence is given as TGCGCCAGCAGCGCCTGGACAGGGGGCAGTACTGAAGCTTTCTTT.